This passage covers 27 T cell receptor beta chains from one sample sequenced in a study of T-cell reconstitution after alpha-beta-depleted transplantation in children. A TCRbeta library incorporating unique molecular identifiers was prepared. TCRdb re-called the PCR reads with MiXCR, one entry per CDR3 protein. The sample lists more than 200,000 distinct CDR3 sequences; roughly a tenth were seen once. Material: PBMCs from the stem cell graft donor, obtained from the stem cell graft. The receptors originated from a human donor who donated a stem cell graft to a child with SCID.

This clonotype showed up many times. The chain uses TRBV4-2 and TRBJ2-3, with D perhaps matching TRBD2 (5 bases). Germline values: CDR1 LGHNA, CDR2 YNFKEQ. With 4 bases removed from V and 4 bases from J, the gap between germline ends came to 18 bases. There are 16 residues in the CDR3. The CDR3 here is CASSRGGATASDTQYF. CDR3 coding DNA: TGTGCCAGCAGCCGTGGAGGAGCTACGGCCTCAGATACGCAGTATTTT.

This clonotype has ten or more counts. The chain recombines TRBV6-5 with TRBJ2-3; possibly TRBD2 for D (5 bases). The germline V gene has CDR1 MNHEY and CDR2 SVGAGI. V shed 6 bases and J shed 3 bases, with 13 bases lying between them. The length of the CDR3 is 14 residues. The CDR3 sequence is CASSLRPGTDTQYF. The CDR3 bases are TGTGCCAGCAGCCTAAGGCCGGGAACAGATACGCAGTATTTT.

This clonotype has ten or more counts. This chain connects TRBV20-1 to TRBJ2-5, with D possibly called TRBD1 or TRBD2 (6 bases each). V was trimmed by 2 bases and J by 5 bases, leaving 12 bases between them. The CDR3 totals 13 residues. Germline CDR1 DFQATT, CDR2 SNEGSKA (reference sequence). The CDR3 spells CSARSLGGETQYF. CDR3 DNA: TGCAGTGCTAGATCTTTAGGGGGGGAGACCCAGTACTTC.

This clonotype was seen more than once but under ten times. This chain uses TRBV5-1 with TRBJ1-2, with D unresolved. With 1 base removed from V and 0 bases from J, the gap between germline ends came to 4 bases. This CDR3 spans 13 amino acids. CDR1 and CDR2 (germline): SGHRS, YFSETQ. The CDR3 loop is CASSLSANYGYTF. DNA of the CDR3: TGCGCCAGCAGCTTGTCGGCTAACTATGGCTACACCTTC.

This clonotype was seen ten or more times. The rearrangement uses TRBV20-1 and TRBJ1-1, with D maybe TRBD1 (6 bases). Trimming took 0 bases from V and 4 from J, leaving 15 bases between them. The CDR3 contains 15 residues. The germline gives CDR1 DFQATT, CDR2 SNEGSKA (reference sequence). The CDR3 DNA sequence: TGCAGTGCTAGAGATGAGGGGGGAATCAGCACTGAAGCTTTCTTT. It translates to CSARDEGGISTEAFF.

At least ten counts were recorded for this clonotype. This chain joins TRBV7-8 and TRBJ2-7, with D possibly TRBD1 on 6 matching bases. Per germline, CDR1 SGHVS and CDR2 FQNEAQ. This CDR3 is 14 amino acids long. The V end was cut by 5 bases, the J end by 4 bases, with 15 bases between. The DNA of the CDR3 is TGTGCCAGCAGCACGAGGACAGCTACATACGAGCAGTACTTC. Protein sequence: CASSTRTATYEQYF.

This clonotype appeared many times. The CDR3 DNA reads TGTGCCAGCAGTTACATGGGGGGCTACAATGAGCAGTTCTTC. Its translation: CASSYMGGYNEQFF. The gene calls are TRBV6-2 or TRBV6-3 and TRBJ2-1, with a weak D call TRBD2 (6 bases). The CDR3 has 14 amino acids. Germline V gives CDR1 MNHEY, CDR2 SVGEGT. V was pared by 2 bases and J by 3 bases, with 8 bases between.

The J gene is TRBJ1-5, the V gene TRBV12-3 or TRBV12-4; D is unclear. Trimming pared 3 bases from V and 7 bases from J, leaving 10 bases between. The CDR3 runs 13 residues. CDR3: CASSFGQVQPQHF. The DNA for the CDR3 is TGTGCCAGCAGTTTCGGGCAAGTCCAGCCCCAGCATTTT.

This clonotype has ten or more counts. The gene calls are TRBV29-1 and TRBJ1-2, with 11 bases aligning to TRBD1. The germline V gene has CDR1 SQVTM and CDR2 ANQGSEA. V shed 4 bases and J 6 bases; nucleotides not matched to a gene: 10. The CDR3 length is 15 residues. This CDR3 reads CSVGTRDRGKDGYTF. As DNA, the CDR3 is TGCAGCGTTGGTACCCGGGACAGGGGGAAGGATGGCTACACCTTC. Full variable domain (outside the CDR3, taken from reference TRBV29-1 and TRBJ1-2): SAVISQKPSRDICQRGTSLTIQCQVDSQVTMMFWYRQQPGQSLTLIATANQGSEATYESGFVIDKFPISRPNLTFSTLTVSNMSPEDSSIYLCSVGTRDRGKDGYTFGSGTRLTVV.

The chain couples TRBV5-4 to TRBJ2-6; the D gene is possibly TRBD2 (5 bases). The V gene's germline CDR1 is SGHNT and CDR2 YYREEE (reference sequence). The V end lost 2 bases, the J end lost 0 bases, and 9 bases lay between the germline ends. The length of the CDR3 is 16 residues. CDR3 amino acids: CASSLVRDSGANVLTF. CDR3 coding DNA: TGTGCCAGCAGCTTAGTACGGGACTCTGGGGCCAACGTCCTGACTTTC.

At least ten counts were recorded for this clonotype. The CDR3 DNA sequence: TGTGCTAGTGGTTTGGTACCGGGGACACAAGAAGCTTTCTTT. This encodes CASGLVPGTQEAFF. The V gene is TRBV12-5, the J gene TRBJ1-1, with D possibly matching TRBD1 (6 bases). CDR1 is LGHNT and CDR2 is FRNRAP in the germline V gene. With 0 bases removed from V and 8 bases from J, the gap between germline ends came to 13 bases. The CDR3 is 14 amino acids. The variable domain in full, with the rest retrieved from reference TRBV12-5 and TRBJ1-1, is DARVTQTPRHKVTEMGQEVTMRCQPILGHNTVFWYRQTMMQGLELLAYFRNRAPLDDSGMPKDRFSAEMPDATLATLKIQPSEPRDSAVYFCASGLVPGTQEAFFGQGTRLTVV.

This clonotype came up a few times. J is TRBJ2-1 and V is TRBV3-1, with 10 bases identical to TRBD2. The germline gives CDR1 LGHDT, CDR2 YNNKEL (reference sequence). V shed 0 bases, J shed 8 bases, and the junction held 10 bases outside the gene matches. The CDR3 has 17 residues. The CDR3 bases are TGTGCCAGCAGCCAAGAACCCGGGACTAGCGAAGACCATGAGCAGTTCTTC. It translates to CASSQEPGTSEDHEQFF.

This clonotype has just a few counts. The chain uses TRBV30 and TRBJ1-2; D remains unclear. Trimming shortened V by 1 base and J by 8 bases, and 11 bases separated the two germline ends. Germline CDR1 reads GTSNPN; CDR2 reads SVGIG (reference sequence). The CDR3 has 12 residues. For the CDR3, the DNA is TGTGCCTGGAGTGGAGCTGGGGTCGGCTACACCTTC. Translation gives CAWSGAGVGYTF.

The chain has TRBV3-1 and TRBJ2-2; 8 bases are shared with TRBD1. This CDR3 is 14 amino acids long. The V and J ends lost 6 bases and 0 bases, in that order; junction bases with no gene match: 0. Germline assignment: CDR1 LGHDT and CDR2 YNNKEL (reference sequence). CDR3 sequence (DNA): TGTGCCAGCAGACAGGGGGCGAACACCGGGGAGCTGTTTTTT. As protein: CASRQGANTGELFF.

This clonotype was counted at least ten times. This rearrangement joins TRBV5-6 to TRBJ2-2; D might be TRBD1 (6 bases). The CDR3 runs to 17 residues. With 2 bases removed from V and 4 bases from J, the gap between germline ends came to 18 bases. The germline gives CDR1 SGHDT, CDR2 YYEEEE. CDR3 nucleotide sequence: TGTGCCAGCAGCTTTCTGGGCAGGGGCGCGGGCACCGGGGAGCTGTTTTTT. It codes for CASSFLGRGAGTGELFF.

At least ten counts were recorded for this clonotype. The CDR3 nucleotides are TGCAGTGCTACGTCCCTGTCGCGGTTTACCGAAAAACTGTTTTTT. Protein product: CSATSLSRFTEKLFF. V gene TRBV20-1 combines with J gene TRBJ1-4; D is unresolved. In germline, CDR1 is DFQATT, CDR2 SNEGSKA (reference sequence). The CDR3 covers 15 residues. Trimming left V 4 bases short and J 8 bases short, with 20 bases between.

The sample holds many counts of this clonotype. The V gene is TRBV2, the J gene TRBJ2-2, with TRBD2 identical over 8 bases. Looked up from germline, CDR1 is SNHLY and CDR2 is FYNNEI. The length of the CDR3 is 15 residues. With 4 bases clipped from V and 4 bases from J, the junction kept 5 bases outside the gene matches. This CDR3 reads CASSVERGRTGELFF. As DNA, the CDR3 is TGTGCCAGCAGTGTGGAGCGGGGGCGCACCGGGGAGCTGTTTTTT.

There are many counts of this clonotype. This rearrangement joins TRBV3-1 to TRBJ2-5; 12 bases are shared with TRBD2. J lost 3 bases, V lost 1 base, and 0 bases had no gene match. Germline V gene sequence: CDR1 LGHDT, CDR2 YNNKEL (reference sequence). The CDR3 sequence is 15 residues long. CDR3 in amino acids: CASSQGTSGEETQYF. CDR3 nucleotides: TGTGCCAGCAGCCAAGGGACTAGCGGGGAAGAGACCCAGTACTTC.

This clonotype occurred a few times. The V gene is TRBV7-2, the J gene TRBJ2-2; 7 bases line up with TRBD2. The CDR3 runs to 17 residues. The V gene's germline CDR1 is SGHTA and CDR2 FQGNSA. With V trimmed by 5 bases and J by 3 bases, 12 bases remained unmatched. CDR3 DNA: TGTGCCAGCAGCCCGAGGATGGTGGCGGGGGACACCGGGGAGCTGTTTTTT. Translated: CASSPRMVAGDTGELFF.

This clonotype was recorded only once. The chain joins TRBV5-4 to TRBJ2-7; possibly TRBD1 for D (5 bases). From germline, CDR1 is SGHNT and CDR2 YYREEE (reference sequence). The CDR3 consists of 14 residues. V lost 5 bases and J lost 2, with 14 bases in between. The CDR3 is CASSGVTETYEQYF. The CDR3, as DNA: TGTGCCAGCAGTGGGGTGACAGAAACCTACGAGCAGTACTTC.

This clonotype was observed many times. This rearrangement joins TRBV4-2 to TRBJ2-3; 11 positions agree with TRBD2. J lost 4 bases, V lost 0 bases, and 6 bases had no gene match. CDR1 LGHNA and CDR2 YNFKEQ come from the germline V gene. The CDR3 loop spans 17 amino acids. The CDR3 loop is CASSQDPGSGGADTQYF. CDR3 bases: TGTGCCAGCAGCCAAGATCCGGGTAGCGGGGGGGCAGATACGCAGTATTTT.

The CDR3 DNA is TGCAGTGCTAGACGGGACTCTGGAAACACCATATATTTT. Its protein is CSARRDSGNTIYF. The chain uses TRBV20-1 and TRBJ1-3; D not resolved. Germline assignment: CDR1 DFQATT and CDR2 SNEGSKA (reference sequence). The CDR3 contains 13 residues. V was cut by 2 bases and J by 0 bases, with 5 bases left in between.

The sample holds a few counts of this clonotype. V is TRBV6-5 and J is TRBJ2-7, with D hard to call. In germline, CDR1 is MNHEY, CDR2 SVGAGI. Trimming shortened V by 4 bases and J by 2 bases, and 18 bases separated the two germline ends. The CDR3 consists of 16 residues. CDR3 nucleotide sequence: TGTGCCAGCAGTTTCGCTCGGGCTTCTCAGACCTACGAGCAGTACTTC. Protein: CASSFARASQTYEQYF.

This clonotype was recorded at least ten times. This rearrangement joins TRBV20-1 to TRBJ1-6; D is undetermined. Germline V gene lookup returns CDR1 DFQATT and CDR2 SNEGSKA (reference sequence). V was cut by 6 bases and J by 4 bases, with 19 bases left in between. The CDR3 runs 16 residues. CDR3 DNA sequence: TGCAGTGCAAGGTGGGGAGGGAATTTATATAATTCACCCCTCCACTTT. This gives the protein CSARWGGNLYNSPLHF.

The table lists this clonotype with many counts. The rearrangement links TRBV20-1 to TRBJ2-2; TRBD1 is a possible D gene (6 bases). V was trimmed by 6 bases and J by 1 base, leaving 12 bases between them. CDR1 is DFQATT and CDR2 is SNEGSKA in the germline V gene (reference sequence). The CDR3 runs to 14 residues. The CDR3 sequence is CSASRDMNTGELFF. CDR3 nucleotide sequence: TGCAGTGCCTCCCGGGACATGAACACCGGGGAGCTGTTTTTT.

The CDR3 reads CASTVRDEQYF. DNA of the CDR3: TGTGCCAGCACAGTAAGGGACGAGCAGTACTTC. The chain combines TRBV28 with TRBJ2-7; D is unresolved. V was trimmed by 7 bases and J by 5 bases, leaving 9 bases between them. This CDR3 comprises 11 residues. Germline V gene sequence: CDR1 MDHEN, CDR2 SYDVKM.

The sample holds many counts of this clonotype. Here the CDR3 reads CATSRSTDRGPQPQHF. In DNA, the CDR3 is TGTGCCACCAGCAGATCTACGGACAGGGGGCCTCAGCCCCAGCATTTT. The J gene is TRBJ1-5, the V gene TRBV15; 11 bases line up with TRBD1. Germline CDR1 reads LNHNV; CDR2 reads YYDKDF (reference sequence). This CDR3 has 16 residues. The V gene end was trimmed by 2 bases and the J gene end by 6 bases; junction bases not matched to a gene: 6.